The text below deals with one T cell receptor (beta chain). Its specificity is not known. A much larger clone lies one base from this, so it may be a read error. The data derive from a study of molecular identifiers for immune sequencing clone quantification. Whole-study findings and limits: Approximately 980,000 naive cells reportedly did not prevent detection of spiked Jurkat TCR RNA from one cell.

TCRdb fed the PCR reads into MiXCR, producing one record per CDR3 protein. The sample holds about half a million distinct CDR3 sequences; around a fifth are singletons and the top ten take 0.84%. The origin of this receptor is a human donor in good health. Some libraries in this study had Jurkat cell RNA spiked in. The sample consisted of naive CD8+ T cells from blood, with Jurkat cell RNA spiked in. Stated subset: FACS-sorted CD8+CD4-CCR7+CD45RA+ naive T cells.

DNA of the CDR3: TGTACCAGCGGTCGGACAGGGGGGGATCAGCCCCAGCATTTT. It yields the protein CTSGRTGGDQPQHF. The chain is built from TRBV28 and TRBJ1-5; TRBD1 matches 10 bases. The CDR3 has 14 residues. Germline CDR1 reads MDHEN; CDR2 reads SYDVKM.